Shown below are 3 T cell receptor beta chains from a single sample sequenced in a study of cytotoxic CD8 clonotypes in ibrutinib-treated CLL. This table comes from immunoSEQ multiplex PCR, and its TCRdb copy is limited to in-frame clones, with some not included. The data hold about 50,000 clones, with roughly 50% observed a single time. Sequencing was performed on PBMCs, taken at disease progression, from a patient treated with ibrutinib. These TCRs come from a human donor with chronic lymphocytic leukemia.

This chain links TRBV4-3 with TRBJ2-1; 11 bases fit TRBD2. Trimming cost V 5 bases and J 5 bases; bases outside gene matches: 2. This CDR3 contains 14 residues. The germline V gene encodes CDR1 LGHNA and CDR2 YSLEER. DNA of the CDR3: TGCGCCAGCAGCTCGGGACTAGCGGACAATGAGCAGTTCTTC. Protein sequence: CASSSGLADNEQFF.

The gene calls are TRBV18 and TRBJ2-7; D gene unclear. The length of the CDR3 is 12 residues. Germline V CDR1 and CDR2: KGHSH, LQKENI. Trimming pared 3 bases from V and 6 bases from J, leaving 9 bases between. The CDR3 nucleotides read TGTGCCAGCTCACCTGCACCTGGCGAGCAGTACTTC. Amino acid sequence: CASSPAPGEQYF.

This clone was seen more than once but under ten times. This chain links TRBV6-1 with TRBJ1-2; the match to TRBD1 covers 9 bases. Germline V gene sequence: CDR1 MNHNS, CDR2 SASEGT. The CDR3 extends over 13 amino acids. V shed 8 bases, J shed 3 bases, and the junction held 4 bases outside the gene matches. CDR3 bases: TGTGCCAGCGGGGACAGGGTTTACTATGGCTACACCTTC. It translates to CASGDRVYYGYTF.